The 24 T cell receptor beta chains below all came from one sample that was sequenced in a study of regulatory T cells in long-lasting Graves disease. Libraries of TCR beta came from iRepertoire HTBI primers plus Arm-PCR of CDR3 regions. TCRdb fed the multiplex PCR reads into MiXCR, producing one record per CDR3 protein. Of almost 350,000 distinct CDR3 sequences listed, around 19% are singletons. Sample time point: persistent/refractory GD, antithyroid drugs over 5 years with positive TRAb. From RNA extracted from PBMCs, the TCR library was made. Here the sequenced sample was peripheral blood mononuclear cells (PBMCs), taken when the disease was refractory, from a patient treated with antithyroid drugs. Receptor source: a female donor with Graves disease.

As to this clonotype: This may come from a read error, since a much larger clone is one base off. The gene calls are TRBV6-2 or TRBV6-3 and TRBJ2-7; possible D gene TRBD1, 6 bases. Germline CDR1 MNHEY, CDR2 SVGEGT. This CDR3 region has 14 residues. V lost 11 bases, J lost 5 bases, and 22 bases lay in between. CDR3 DNA sequence: TGTGCCGGCTACTCCGACAGGACCCGGGACGAGCAGTACTTC. Its translation: CAGYSDRTRDEQYF.

As DNA, the CDR3 is TGTGCCAGTAGTATAGCTGAATCCTACGAGCAGTACTTC. Translating gives CASSIAESYEQYF. The chain couples TRBV19 to TRBJ2-7, with no clear D. Germline CDR1 is LNHDA and CDR2 is SQIVND (reference sequence). V was cut by 1 base and J by 1 base, with 5 bases left in between. This CDR3 has 13 amino acids.

The chain combines TRBV2 with TRBJ2-3, with D tentatively TRBD1 (5 bases). This CDR3 contains 13 residues. CDR1 SNHLY and CDR2 FYNNEI come from the germline V gene. V lost 6 bases and J 5 bases, leaving 12 bases between the germline ends. The chain's CDR3 is CASSPTGVDTQYF. CDR3 in DNA: TGTGCCAGCAGCCCTACAGGAGTAGATACGCAGTATTTT.

This clonotype has at least ten counts. The chain carries TRBV9 and TRBJ1-2; perhaps TRBD1 as D (6 bases). The CDR3 totals 14 residues. Per germline, CDR1 SGDLS and CDR2 YYNGEE. V was cut by 0 bases and J by 4 bases, with 10 bases left in between. The CDR3 reads CASSVEGQSYGYTF. For the CDR3, the DNA is TGTGCCAGCAGCGTAGAAGGACAGTCCTATGGCTACACCTTC.

The chain links TRBV20-1 to TRBJ1-1; possibly TRBD1 for D (6 bases). CDR1 and CDR2 from the germline V gene are DFQATT and SNEGSKA (reference sequence). The V end was cut by 0 bases, the J end by 3 bases, with 11 bases between. This CDR3 is built from 14 residues. This CDR3 is CSARDVGQYTEAFF. The CDR3 coding sequence is TGCAGTGCTAGAGACGTCGGACAGTACACTGAAGCTTTCTTT.

The chain uses TRBV3-1 and TRBJ2-3; possible D gene TRBD2, 5 bases. This CDR3 is built from 16 residues. CDR1 is LGHDT, CDR2 YNNKEL, per germline (reference sequence). The V gene lost 4 bases and the J gene lost 3 bases, with 17 bases spanning the gap. The CDR3 nucleotides read TGTGCCAGCAGCCCTAACCTCCGGGGTAGGACAGATACGCAGTATTTT. It specifies CASSPNLRGRTDTQYF.

The chain joins TRBV4-1 to TRBJ2-5; a weak D match, TRBD2 (5 bases). Trimming shortened V by 4 bases and J by 5 bases, and 20 bases separated the two germline ends. The CDR3 loop spans 16 amino acids. Per germline, CDR1 MGHRA and CDR2 YSYEKL. The CDR3 loop reads CASSPLGLAFSETQYF. CDR3 sequence (DNA): TGCGCCAGCAGCCCCCTTGGACTCGCCTTCAGCGAGACCCAGTACTTC.

This clonotype appeared a few times. The V and J genes are TRBV24-1 and TRBJ2-7; no clear D. Germline values: CDR1 KGHDR, CDR2 SFDVKD. V lost 1 base and J 6 bases, leaving 3 bases between the germline ends. The CDR3 runs 11 residues. The CDR3, as DNA: TGTGCCACCAGTGATTTATCCGAGCAGTACTTC. It yields the protein CATSDLSEQYF.

This clonotype was counted a few times. A read error is possible here, since a much larger clone lies one base away. This chain connects TRBV28 to TRBJ1-5; 7 nucleotides agree with TRBD1. Germline V gene sequence: CDR1 MDHEN, CDR2 SYDVKM. The CDR3 is 14 residues long. The CDR3 loop reads CASTQGDGNQPQRF. As DNA, the CDR3 is TGTGCCAGCACCCAGGGGGATGGCAATCAGCCCCAGCGTTTT.

This clonotype was counted between two and nine times. The chain couples TRBV20-1 to TRBJ2-5; a weak D match, TRBD2 (6 bases). V lost 7 bases and J 2 bases, leaving 20 bases between the germline ends. Germline CDR1 is DFQATT and CDR2 is SNEGSKA (reference sequence). There are 15 residues in the CDR3. In DNA, the CDR3 is TGCAGTGTCGCCCGCGGGACCCTGGGACAAGAGACCCAGTACTTC. Residues: CSVARGTLGQETQYF.

The chain has TRBV19 and TRBJ2-3; D unresolved. Germline values: CDR1 LNHDA, CDR2 SQIVND (reference sequence). Trimming took off 8 bases at V and 4 bases at J, with 19 bases between the two ends. CDR3 length equals 15 residues. The CDR3 region has the DNA TGTGCCAGTGGCGCCCCGGGCCACCGAGCAGATACGCAGTATTTT. This encodes CASGAPGHRADTQYF.

In its sample, this clonotype was seen a few times. V usage is TRBV10-3 and J usage is TRBJ1-1; D unclear. The CDR3 spans 15 residues. V was shortened by 7 bases and J by 0 bases, with 15 bases between the two germline ends. Germline V CDR1 and CDR2: ENHRY, SYGVKD. CDR3: CAIKSERDMNTEAFF. As DNA, the CDR3 is TGTGCCATCAAATCGGAGCGGGATATGAACACTGAAGCTTTCTTT.

V and J are TRBV20-1 and TRBJ1-5; maybe TRBD1 (5 bases). The CDR3 totals 14 residues. Per the germline V gene, CDR1 is DFQATT and CDR2 is SNEGSKA (reference sequence). The V end lost 3 bases, the J end lost 3 bases, and 12 bases lay between the germline ends. The DNA of the CDR3 is TGCAGTGCTAGTTCGGGGCCCGCCAATCAGCCCCAGCATTTT. Residues: CSASSGPANQPQHF.

The V call is TRBV4-1, the J call TRBJ2-5; D perhaps matches TRBD1 (6 bases). This CDR3 is built from 16 residues. V dropped 4 bases and J dropped 5 bases, with 20 bases sitting between them. Germline lookup yields CDR1 MGHRA and CDR2 YSYEKL. Here the CDR3 reads CASSPGFKNQGETQYF. The CDR3 coding sequence is TGCGCCAGCAGCCCAGGATTTAAAAACCAGGGGGAGACCCAGTACTTC.

In this sample, this clonotype turned up many times. The CDR3 bases are TGTGCCAGTAGTATTGGGACAGGGGGCCTCTACGAGCAGTACTTC. Residues: CASSIGTGGLYEQYF. The rearrangement uses TRBV19 and TRBJ2-7, with 12 positions matching TRBD1. Trimming took 3 bases from V and 3 from J; bases not matched to a gene: 3. This CDR3 comprises 15 residues. Germline V gene data show CDR1 as LNHDA and CDR2 as SQIVND (reference sequence).

This clonotype was seen many times. V usage is TRBV30 and J usage is TRBJ2-7; 7 bases map to TRBD2. The ends lost 2 bases at V and 6 bases at J; junction bases unmatched: 7. The CDR3 has 13 amino acids. Germline V gene sequence: CDR1 GTSNPN, CDR2 SVGIG (reference sequence). CDR3 coding DNA: TGTGCCTGGAGTATGGAACTAGCGAGCGAGCAGTACTTC. Translation: CAWSMELASEQYF.

This clonotype was found a few times. This may be a read error, as it is one base from a much larger clone. The rearrangement uses TRBV28 and TRBJ1-1, with D uncertain. CDR1 MDHEN and CDR2 SYDVKM come from the germline V gene. The length of the CDR3 is 12 residues. This CDR3 reads CASSLENTEASF. The CDR3 DNA reads as TGTGCCAGCAGTTTAGAGAACACTGAAGCTTCCTTT.

This clonotype was counted many times. The chain employs TRBV2 and TRBJ1-3; D gene ambiguous. Trimming left V 4 bases short and J 0 bases short, with 10 bases between. Germline V CDR1 and CDR2: SNHLY, FYNNEI. This CDR3 comprises 15 residues. DNA of the CDR3: TGTGCCAGCAGTGGTGGCTCATACTCTGGAAACACCATATATTTT. Amino acid sequence: CASSGGSYSGNTIYF.

This chain links TRBV27 with TRBJ2-7; D gene ambiguous. Per the germline V gene, CDR1 is MNHEY and CDR2 is SMNVEV (reference sequence). Trimming took 2 bases from V and 7 from J, leaving 12 bases between them. The CDR3 loop spans 13 amino acids. The DNA of the CDR3 is TGTGCCAGCAGTTTAAGACCACCCGGGGAGCAGTACTTC. Its translation is CASSLRPPGEQYF.

The CDR3 bases are TGTGCCAGCAGCCAAGGAACCGGGAATGAGCAGTTCTTC. Translation gives CASSQGTGNEQFF. V gene TRBV14 combines with J gene TRBJ2-1; D is ambiguous. This CDR3 is built from 13 residues. The germline CDR1 and CDR2 sequences are SGHDN and FVKESK. Between the trimmed V and J ends, which lost 1 base and 7 bases, there was a span of 8 bases.

Turning to this clonotype: A much larger clone lies a single base off, so this may be a read error. V gene TRBV2 combines with J gene TRBJ2-7; D unclear. The V gene's germline CDR1 is SNHLY and CDR2 FYNNEI. The CDR3 loop spans 12 amino acids. V gave up 4 bases and J gave up 5 bases, with 9 bases separating them. For the CDR3, the DNA is TGTGCCAGCAGTGTGGGGTGGCACGAGCAGTACTTC. Translation gives CASSVGWHEQYF.

The gene calls are TRBV18 and TRBJ2-7; 10 bases are a match to TRBD1. Germline CDR1 KGHSH, CDR2 LQKENI. The CDR3 runs 15 residues. Trimming cost V 6 bases and J 7 bases; bases outside gene matches: 12. CDR3 protein: CASSSGTGASGEQYF. The CDR3 nucleotides read TGTGCCAGCTCTTCCGGGACAGGGGCTTCTGGGGAGCAGTACTTC. Complete variable domain (other parts from reference TRBV18 and TRBJ2-7): NAGVMQNPRHLVRRRGQEARLRCSPMKGHSHVYWYRQLPEEGLKFMVYLQKENIIDESGMPKERFSAEFPKEGPSILRIQQVVRGDSAAYFCASSSGTGASGEQYFGPGTRLTVT.

This clonotype was seen repeatedly, ten times or more. The chain is built from TRBV6-1 and TRBJ2-7; D is possibly TRBD1 or TRBD2 (6 bases each). The germline gives CDR1 MNHNS, CDR2 SASEGT. V lost 8 bases and J lost 4, with 18 bases in between. This CDR3 spans 14 amino acids. Here the CDR3 DNA reads TGTGCCAGCTCCCGGGGCAGGGGAGGATACGAGCAGTACTTC. This sequence encodes CASSRGRGGYEQYF.

This clonotype was observed at least ten times. The chain links TRBV3-1 to TRBJ1-4; tentative D call: TRBD1 (6 bases). Germline CDR1 is LGHDT and CDR2 is YNNKEL (reference sequence). The CDR3 is made up of 15 amino acids. The V and J ends lost 2 bases and 7 bases respectively, with 14 bases between them. In DNA form, the CDR3 reads TGTGCCAGCAGCCAAACCGGGACATCCGGTGAAAAACTGTTTTTT. This gives the protein CASSQTGTSGEKLFF.